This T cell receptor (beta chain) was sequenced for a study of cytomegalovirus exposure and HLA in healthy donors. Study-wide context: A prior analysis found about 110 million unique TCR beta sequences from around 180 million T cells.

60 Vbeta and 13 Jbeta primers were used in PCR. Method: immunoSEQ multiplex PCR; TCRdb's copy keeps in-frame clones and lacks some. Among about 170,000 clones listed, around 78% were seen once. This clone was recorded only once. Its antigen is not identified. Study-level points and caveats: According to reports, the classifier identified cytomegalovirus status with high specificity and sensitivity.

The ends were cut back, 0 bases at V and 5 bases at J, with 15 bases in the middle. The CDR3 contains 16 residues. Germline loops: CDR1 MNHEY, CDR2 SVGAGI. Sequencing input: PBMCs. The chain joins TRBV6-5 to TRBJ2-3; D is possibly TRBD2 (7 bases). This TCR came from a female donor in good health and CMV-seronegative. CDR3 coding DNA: TGTGCCAGCAGTTACTCTGGGAGGGGGTTGGTAGATACGCAGTATTTT. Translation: CASSYSGRGLVDTQYF.